This T cell receptor (beta chain) was captured by sequencing in a study of cytomegalovirus exposure and HLA in healthy donors. Overall study findings and caveats: One variant, a missense change in DCLRE1C, was linked in a later analysis to TCR beta V- and J-gene trimming. A later analysis reportedly found fewer N-insertions in an Asian-associated ancestry cluster than the approximately 700-donor mean. TRBV6-2, TRBV6-3 and some other V segments were unresolvable in 87-base-pair reads.

Primers: 60 Vbeta forward and 13 Jbeta reverse. Data came from immunoSEQ multiplex PCR; TCRdb stores just in-frame clones and leaves some out. In the table there are about 150,000 clones, nearly 70% of which are singletons. The germline V gene encodes CDR1 SEHNR and CDR2 FQNEAQ (reference sequence). The CDR3 covers 12 residues. This clone was observed a handful of times. What it binds is not known. One end of the junction varies from germline; a read error may be responsible. The donors, nominally healthy at sampling, likely had unrecorded immune exposures. The source of this sequence is a man younger than 45 in good health and CMV-seropositive. Sequencing was carried out using PBMCs. V gene TRBV7-9 combines with J gene TRBJ1-1, with unresolved D. CDR3 bases: TGTTCCAGCAGCCCCACTAACACTGAAGCTTTCTTT. Residues: CSSSPTNTEAFF.